The 22 T cell receptor beta chains listed next were all sequenced from one sample in a study of cytomegalovirus exposure and HLA in healthy donors. Produced via immunoSEQ multiplex PCR; TCRdb's table is partial and in-frame only. The table shows about 180,000 clones, with 85% occurring only once. The sample comprised PBMCs. Receptor source: a man aged 18 to 30 in good health and CMV-seropositive.

The CDR3 nucleotides read TGTGCCAGCAGCCGGACAGGTGGGACCGGGGAGCTGTTTTTT. This translates into CASSRTGGTGELFF. The chain links TRBV2 to TRBJ2-2, with 7 nucleotides matching TRBD1. V lost 6 bases and J lost 5; bases outside the gene matches: 6. Germline CDR1 reads SNHLY; CDR2 reads FYNNEI. CDR3 size: 14 residues. The whole variable domain, filled in from reference TRBV2 and TRBJ2-2, reads EPEVTQTPSHQVTQMGQEVILRCVPISNHLYFYWYRQILGQKVEFLVSFYNNEISEKSEIFDDQFSVERPDGSNFTLKIRSTKLEDSAMYFCASSRTGGTGELFFGEGSRLTVL.

This rearrangement joins TRBV28 to TRBJ2-7; weak D call: TRBD1 (6 bases). Germline V CDR1 and CDR2: MDHEN, SYDVKM. V dropped 7 bases and J dropped 4 bases, with 20 bases sitting between them. CDR3 length: 15 residues. The CDR3 region has the DNA TGTGCCAGCACCCCCGAGGGGACACCTGTTTACGAGCAGTACTTC. Residues: CASTPEGTPVYEQYF.

This chain joins TRBV10-3 and TRBJ1-2, with 9 nucleotides matching TRBD1. Unmatched junction bases numbered 8, after V lost 7 bases and J lost 5 bases. Germline V gene data show CDR1 as ENHRY and CDR2 as SYGVKD. The length of the CDR3 is 14 residues. The CDR3 sequence: CAIKGQGSYYGYTF. CDR3 DNA sequence: TGTGCCATCAAAGGACAGGGGAGTTATTATGGCTACACCTTC.

The J gene is TRBJ2-7, the V gene TRBV7-8, with TRBD1 matching 9 bases. Germline V lookup: CDR1 SGHVS, CDR2 FQNEAQ. This CDR3 contains 15 residues. The junction had 10 bases not matched to a gene; V was cut back by 8 bases and J by 2 bases. The CDR3 loop is CASHPKGQGTYEQYF. The CDR3 nucleotides are TGTGCCAGCCATCCCAAGGGACAGGGTACCTACGAGCAGTACTTC.

This clone showed up just once. The genes are TRBV30 and TRBJ2-7; TRBD2 matches 12 bases. Germline lookup yields CDR1 GTSNPN and CDR2 SVGIG (reference sequence). The CDR3 spans 17 residues. V was pared by 3 bases and J by 1 base, with 10 bases of the junction left unmatched. The CDR3 here is CAWRDGTSGHPSYEQYF. The CDR3 DNA is TGTGCCTGGAGGGACGGGACTAGCGGGCACCCTTCCTACGAGCAGTACTTC.

This clone was seen many times. The chain has TRBV10-3 and TRBJ2-7, with D unresolved. V lost 8 bases to trimming and J lost 2 bases, with 13 bases between them. This CDR3 has 13 residues. The germline V gene has CDR1 ENHRY and CDR2 SYGVKD. As DNA, the CDR3 is TGTGCCATCGCGCTTGCGCCTCCCTACGAGCAGTACTTC. Translated, it gives CAIALAPPYEQYF.

V usage is TRBV5-4 and J usage is TRBJ1-1; a possible D gene is TRBD1 (5 bases). From germline, CDR1 is SGHNT and CDR2 YYREEE (reference sequence). The CDR3 covers 17 residues. The ends were cut back, 0 bases at V and 1 base at J, with 16 bases in the middle. CDR3 residues: CASSLEGFWSPNTEAFF. The CDR3 DNA reads as TGTGCCAGCAGCTTGGAGGGGTTCTGGTCTCCGAACACTGAAGCTTTCTTT.

The V call is TRBV11-2, the J call TRBJ2-1; D possibly corresponds to TRBD2 (6 bases). Trimming took off 4 bases at V and 0 bases at J, with 13 bases between the two ends. The CDR3 contains 16 residues. In germline, CDR1 is SGHAT, CDR2 FQNNGV. The CDR3: CASSSGVPPSYNEQFF. The CDR3, as DNA: TGTGCCAGCAGCTCGGGAGTCCCCCCCTCCTACAATGAGCAGTTCTTC.

The chain carries TRBV28 and TRBJ1-5, with D unresolved. CDR1 is MDHEN, CDR2 SYDVKM, per germline. The CDR3 runs to 15 residues. Trimming took 6 bases from V and 8 from J, leaving 20 bases between them. The CDR3, as DNA: TGTGCCAGCAGCTTAGACACGGGGTTAGGCGAGCCCCAGCATTTT. Its translation: CASSLDTGLGEPQHF.

The chain carries TRBV7-9 and TRBJ2-1; the match to TRBD2 covers 7 bases. This CDR3 spans 15 amino acids. The V gene's germline CDR1 is SEHNR and CDR2 FQNEAQ (reference sequence). Unmatched junction bases numbered 8, after V lost 0 bases and J lost 9 bases. CDR3 in DNA: TGTGCCAGCAGCTTAGCCGAGGCGGGGGACGGTGAGCAGTTCTTC. Translated, it gives CASSLAEAGDGEQFF.

This clone showed up just once. J is TRBJ1-5 and V is TRBV5-1; 7 bases align to TRBD1. CDR3 size: 15 residues. Germline assignment: CDR1 SGHRS and CDR2 YFSETQ. Trimming cost V 0 bases and J 7 bases; bases outside gene matches: 7. The CDR3 protein is CASSLGTGVGQPQHF. DNA of the CDR3: TGCGCCAGCAGCTTGGGTACAGGGGTGGGGCAGCCCCAGCATTTT.

V and J are TRBV7-2 and TRBJ1-4; 9 bases fit TRBD1. Trimming cost V 3 bases and J 8 bases; bases outside gene matches: 7. From germline, CDR1 is SGHTA and CDR2 FQGNSA. The CDR3 extends over 15 amino acids. Here the CDR3 DNA reads TGTGCCAGCAGCTTCTACAGGGGGCGAAGGGAAAAACTGTTTTTT. It translates to CASSFYRGRREKLFF.

The CDR3 DNA sequence: TGTGCCAGCCGGGGAAGTACAGGGGGAGAGACCCAGTACTTC. It encodes CASRGSTGGETQYF. V is TRBV27 and J is TRBJ2-5; TRBD1 agrees at 8 bases. Unmatched junction bases numbered 9, after V lost 8 bases and J lost 4 bases. The CDR3 is 14 residues long. CDR1 is MNHEY, CDR2 SMNVEV, per germline (reference sequence).

CDR3 in amino acids: CASSLPQPGTMKETQYF. CDR3 nucleotide sequence: TGTGCCAGCAGTTTACCCCAACCCGGGACAATGAAAGAGACCCAGTACTTC. This sequence joins TRBV28 and TRBJ2-5, with a possible D match to TRBD1 (6 bases). Trimming removed 2 bases from V and 3 bases from J, with 19 bases in between. The germline CDR1 and CDR2 sequences are MDHEN and SYDVKM. The CDR3 consists of 17 residues.

The CDR3 protein is CASSRIGLGNEQFF. CDR3 DNA: TGTGCCAGCAGCCGCATTGGACTGGGCAATGAGCAGTTCTTC. This chain uses TRBV7-7 with TRBJ2-1; tentatively, D is TRBD2 (5 bases). Trimming removed 5 bases at V and 6 bases at J, with 14 bases between. This CDR3 spans 14 amino acids. The germline gives CDR1 SSHAT, CDR2 FNYEAQ (reference sequence).

The chain has TRBV10-2 and TRBJ1-2; 7 bases are shared with TRBD1. The CDR3 covers 13 residues. Trimming removed 6 bases from V and 7 bases from J; junction bases left unmatched: 8. Looked up from germline, CDR1 is WSHSY and CDR2 is SAAADI. The CDR3 region is CASSPTGASGYTF. The CDR3 DNA is TGCGCCAGCAGCCCTACAGGGGCTAGTGGCTACACCTTC.

The rearrangement joins TRBV7-8 to TRBJ2-2; tentative D call: TRBD2 (5 bases). The CDR3 totals 18 residues. Per the germline V gene, CDR1 is SGHVS and CDR2 is FQNEAQ. V was clipped by 1 base and J by 0 bases, with 15 bases between them. CDR3 coding DNA: TGTGCCAGCAGCTTAGAGGCAGATGGAGGAGCGAACACCGGGGAGCTGTTTTTT. Its protein product is CASSLEADGGANTGELFF.

J is TRBJ2-3 and V is TRBV4-1; TRBD1 aligns across 10 bases. V was pared by 5 bases and J by 2 bases, with 7 bases of the junction left unmatched. Germline lookup yields CDR1 MGHRA and CDR2 YSYEKL. This CDR3 spans 16 amino acids. CDR3 in amino acids: CASSARTGGYTDTQYF. The CDR3 region has the DNA TGCGCCAGCAGCGCGAGGACAGGGGGATACACAGATACGCAGTATTTT.

The chain carries TRBV5-1 and TRBJ2-7, with TRBD1 as a possible D gene (6 bases). V was cut by 2 bases and J by 0 bases, with 9 bases left in between. The CDR3 runs to 14 residues. In germline, CDR1 is SGHRS, CDR2 YFSETQ. In DNA, the CDR3 is TGCGCCAGCAGCTTTACAGGGAGCTCCTACGAGCAGTACTTC. Protein product: CASSFTGSSYEQYF.

The rearrangement uses TRBV18 and TRBJ2-7, with 8 nucleotides matching TRBD1. The V gene's germline CDR1 is KGHSH and CDR2 LQKENI. This CDR3 comprises 15 residues. With V trimmed by 2 bases and J by 0 bases, 3 bases remained unmatched. The CDR3 sequence: CASSPGTGVSYEQYF. In nucleotides, the CDR3 is TGTGCCAGCTCACCAGGGACAGGCGTCTCCTACGAGCAGTACTTC.

The rearrangement links TRBV27 to TRBJ2-3; 13 nucleotides match TRBD2. The CDR3 runs 16 residues. Germline V gene lookup returns CDR1 MNHEY and CDR2 SMNVEV (reference sequence). Trimming cost V 6 bases and J 5 bases; bases outside gene matches: 8. The CDR3 spells CASSQLAGGPIDTQYF. In DNA, the CDR3 is TGTGCCAGCAGCCAACTAGCGGGAGGGCCGATAGATACGCAGTATTTT.

This rearrangement joins TRBV10-1 to TRBJ1-5; the match to TRBD1 covers 7 bases. Trimming removed 5 bases from V and 3 bases from J; junction bases left unmatched: 7. Germline CDR1 is WNHNN and CDR2 is SYGVQD (reference sequence). The CDR3 runs to 15 residues. The CDR3 bases are TGCGCCAGCAGTCCGGGACAGAGGGCCAATCAGCCCCAGCATTTT. Its translation: CASSPGQRANQPQHF.